This T cell receptor (beta chain) was documented in a study of blood T cell repertoires in COVID-19. Overall study: Collection of acute and convalescent COVID-19 samples took place in the United States, Italy and Spain. PBMCs, B-cell-depleted T cells, or T cells provided the cDNA or gDNA that made up the material.

In the source study's methods: By means of reference gene primer amplification, nucleated cell counts were estimated. Generated by immunoSEQ multiplex PCR, the TCRdb table keeps only in-frame clones and is missing some. Clonal size and the V and J genes are those of that table, whereas D and trimming came from the DNA. The sample comprises roughly 80,000 clones, roughly 88% of which are singletons, and 5.8% rests with the top ten. The CDR3 length is 14 residues. Trimming pared 8 bases from V and 1 base from J, leaving 14 bases between. Germline CDR1 SNHLY, CDR2 FYNNEI. This sequence joins TRBV2 and TRBJ1-2, with a weak D call TRBD1 (6 bases). This receptor was taken from a man aged 45-65 years with active COVID-19. The sequencing sample was made of peripheral blood. In nucleotides, the CDR3 is TGTGCCAGCCGCCTCAGGGGCGGTAACTATGGCTACACCTTC. Translated: CASRLRGGNYGYTF.